This T cell receptor beta chain originates from a study of blood T cell repertoires in COVID-19. The data were produced by immunoSEQ multiplex PCR, yet TCRdb's version contains in-frame clones alone and is incomplete. The sample includes about 60,000 clones, about nine tenths of them seen just once. Per the germline V gene, CDR1 is MNHEY and CDR2 is SVGAGI. The germline V and J ends were trimmed by 0 bases and 7 bases, with 7 bases remaining between them. This CDR3 has 13 residues. Sequencing was carried out using peripheral blood. The receptor was derived from a man aged 60-69 years with acute or convalescent COVID-19. V is TRBV6-5 and J is TRBJ2-1, with D possibly matching TRBD2 (5 bases). CDR3 nucleotide sequence: TGTGCCAGCAGTTACTCGCGAGGGAATGAGCAGTTCTTC. Translated, it gives CASSYSRGNEQFF.